These 13 T cell receptor beta chains were sequenced from one sample in a study of HIV-infected children after antiretroviral therapy interruption. A 3' RACE protocol on RNA, with unique molecular identifiers, produced the TCR library. TCRdb analysed the 3' RACE reads with MiXCR anew, one entry per CDR3 protein. This sample has approximately 89,000 distinct CDR3 sequences; about 7% occur once, and the top ten carry 0.85% to 1.2%. The treatment: PENTA 11 planned treatment interruption arm or continuous ART arm. Sample: CD45RA+ CD4+ T cells from PBMCs, pooled from several time points, taken from a donor given antiretroviral therapy, either interrupted or continuous. Subset described: naive CD4+ CD45RA+ CD45RO- T cells. The receptors were sampled from a pool of human donors with HIV.

This clonotype showed up many times. J is TRBJ2-7 and V is TRBV19, with D perhaps TRBD1 (8 bases). V was pared by 9 bases and J by 2 bases, with 17 bases between. Germline V gene data show CDR1 as LNHDA and CDR2 as SQIVND (reference sequence). The CDR3 loop spans 14 amino acids. The CDR3 reads CASGGTGGTYEQYF. CDR3 in DNA: TGTGCCAGCGGGGGGACAGGCGGTACCTACGAGCAGTACTTC. Looking up the rest from reference TRBV19 and TRBJ2-7 gives the full variable domain: DGGITQSPKYLFRKEGQNVTLSCEQNLNHDAMYWYRQDPGQGLRLIYYSQIVNDFQKGDIAEGYSVSREKKESFPLTVTSAQKNPTAFYLCASGGTGGTYEQYFGPGTRLTVT.

The chain carries TRBV30 and TRBJ2-5; 10 nucleotides match TRBD1. The CDR3 has 20 residues. Germline loops: CDR1 GTSNPN, CDR2 SVGIG (reference sequence). Unmatched junction bases numbered 25, after V lost 4 bases and J lost 5 bases. CDR3 nucleotides: TGTGCCTGGAACAGTGTAAGGGACAGGGGACTCCGGGCCGCGAGGGAGACCCAGTACTTC. It specifies CAWNSVRDRGLRAARETQYF. Full variable domain (rest looked up from reference TRBV30 and TRBJ2-5): SQTIHQWPATLVQPVGSPLSLECTVEGTSNPNLYWYRQAAGRGLQLLFYSVGIGQISSEVPQNLSASRPQDRQFILSSKKLLLSDSGFYLCAWNSVRDRGLRAARETQYFGPGTRLLVL.

This clonotype was seen ten or more times. The genes are TRBV30 and TRBJ2-7; D is perhaps TRBD1 (6 bases). Per germline, CDR1 GTSNPN and CDR2 SVGIG (reference sequence). V gave up 5 bases and J gave up 1 base, with 9 bases separating them. The CDR3 extends over 12 amino acids. CDR3 nucleotides: TGTGCCTGGGCGACAGGTTCCTACGAGCAGTACTTC. Its protein product is CAWATGSYEQYF.

V usage is TRBV12-3 or TRBV12-4 and J usage is TRBJ1-1; D is ambiguous. This CDR3 region has 13 residues. V was cut by 5 bases and J by 5 bases, with 12 bases left in between. CDR3 sequence: CASSNKPGTEAFF. CDR3 in DNA: TGTGCCAGCAGTAACAAACCCGGGACTGAAGCTTTCTTT.

This clonotype was recorded many times. V is TRBV12-3 or TRBV12-4 and J is TRBJ2-7; perhaps TRBD1 as D (6 bases). The length of the CDR3 is 15 residues. The germline V and J ends were trimmed by 3 bases and 0 bases, with 12 bases remaining between them. The CDR3 DNA follows: TGTGCCAGCAGTTTCAGGGGCCGATACTCCTACGAGCAGTACTTC. It encodes CASSFRGRYSYEQYF.

This clonotype came up many times. The V gene is TRBV12-3 or TRBV12-4, the J gene TRBJ2-2, with D unclear. V was shortened by 7 bases and J by 4 bases, with 10 bases between the two germline ends. This CDR3 spans 13 amino acids. CDR3 protein: CASTPRPTGELFF. In DNA, the CDR3 is TGTGCCAGCACCCCCAGGCCCACCGGGGAGCTGTTTTTT.

This clonotype was detected many times. The V and J genes are TRBV6-1 and TRBJ1-2, with TRBD1 matching over 8 bases. Looked up from germline, CDR1 is MNHNS and CDR2 is SASEGT. CDR3 size: 16 residues. V lost 6 bases to trimming and J lost 8 bases; unmatched junction nucleotides: 17. The chain's CDR3 is CASRVATGTGAEGYTF. The DNA of the CDR3 is TGTGCCAGCAGGGTAGCGACCGGGACAGGAGCCGAAGGCTACACCTTC.

Many counts were recorded for this clonotype. The V and J genes are TRBV2 and TRBJ1-1; D gene ambiguous. Trimming left V 2 bases short and J 0 bases short, with 13 bases between. CDR1 and CDR2 from the germline V gene are SNHLY and FYNNEI. The CDR3 runs 16 residues. CDR3 region: CASSEFRLGMNTEAFF. For the CDR3, the DNA is TGTGCCAGCAGTGAATTCCGTCTGGGTATGAACACTGAAGCTTTCTTT.

At least ten counts were recorded for this clonotype. The genes are TRBV24-1 and TRBJ2-1; TRBD2 matches at 11 bases. CDR1 KGHDR and CDR2 SFDVKD come from the germline V gene. Trimming at V came to 4 bases and at J to 5 bases, leaving 6 bases not matched to a gene. The CDR3 sequence is 16 residues long. Here the CDR3 reads CATSETSGTGDNEQFF. As DNA, the CDR3 is TGTGCCACCAGTGAGACTAGCGGGACGGGGGACAATGAGCAGTTCTTC.

In its sample, this clonotype was seen many times. The V call is TRBV29-1, the J call TRBJ2-4, with D possibly TRBD2 on 7 matching bases. The length of the CDR3 is 14 residues. Germline values: CDR1 SQVTM, CDR2 ANQGSEA. The V gene lost 3 bases and the J gene lost 3 bases, with 12 bases spanning the gap. The CDR3 bases are TGCAGCGTTGACGGGGGGCTGGGCAAAAACATTCAGTACTTC. Translating gives CSVDGGLGKNIQYF.

There are many counts of this clonotype. The J gene is TRBJ2-1, the V gene TRBV20-1, with TRBD2 identical over 8 bases. J lost 0 bases, V lost 0 bases, and 4 bases had no gene match. Germline lookup yields CDR1 DFQATT and CDR2 SNEGSKA (reference sequence). CDR3 size: 16 residues. The CDR3 nucleotides are TGCAGTGCTAGAGATCTACTAGCGGACTCCTACAATGAGCAGTTCTTC. It codes for CSARDLLADSYNEQFF.

In its sample, this clonotype was seen a few times. The rearrangement joins TRBV10-3 to TRBJ2-7, with D uncertain. CDR3 size: 14 residues. V lost 2 bases, J lost 2 bases, and 10 bases lay in between. From germline, CDR1 is ENHRY and CDR2 SYGVKD. The CDR3 DNA is TGTGCCATCAGTGAGCCCCCGAGTCCCTACGAGCAGTACTTC. As protein: CAISEPPSPYEQYF.

The chain joins TRBV20-1 to TRBJ2-7; D uncertain. From germline, CDR1 is DFQATT and CDR2 SNEGSKA (reference sequence). Between the trimmed V and J ends, which lost 0 bases and 2 bases, there was a span of 5 bases. The CDR3 spans 12 residues. The DNA of the CDR3 is TGCAGTGCTAGAGAAGTTACCTACGAGCAGTACTTC. This sequence encodes CSAREVTYEQYF.